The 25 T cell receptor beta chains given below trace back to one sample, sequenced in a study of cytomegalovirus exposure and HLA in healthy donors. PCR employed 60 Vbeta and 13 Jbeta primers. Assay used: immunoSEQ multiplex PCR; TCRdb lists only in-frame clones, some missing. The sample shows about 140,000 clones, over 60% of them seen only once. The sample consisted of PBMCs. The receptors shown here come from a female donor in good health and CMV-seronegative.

DNA of the CDR3: TGTGCCAGCAGCCTCGGGACAGGGGGCTATCAGCCCCAGCATTTT. It translates to CASSLGTGGYQPQHF. V and J are TRBV7-2 and TRBJ1-5; 12 bases line up with TRBD1. The CDR3 loop spans 15 amino acids. The ends lost 5 bases at V and 5 bases at J; junction bases unmatched: 4. In germline, CDR1 is SGHTA, CDR2 FQGNSA.

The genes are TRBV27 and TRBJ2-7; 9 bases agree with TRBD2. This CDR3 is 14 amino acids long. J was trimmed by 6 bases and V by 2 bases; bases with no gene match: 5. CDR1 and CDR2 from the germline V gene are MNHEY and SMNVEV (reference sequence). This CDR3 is CASSLRTSASEQYF. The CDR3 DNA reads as TGTGCCAGCAGTTTACGGACTAGCGCCAGCGAGCAGTACTTC.

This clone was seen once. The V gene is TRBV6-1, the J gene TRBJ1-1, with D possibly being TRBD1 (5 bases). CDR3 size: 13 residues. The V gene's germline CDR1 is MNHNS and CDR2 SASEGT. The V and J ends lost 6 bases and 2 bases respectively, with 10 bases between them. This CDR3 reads CASRSQENTEAFF. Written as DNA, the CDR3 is TGTGCCAGCAGGTCACAGGAAAACACTGAAGCTTTCTTT.

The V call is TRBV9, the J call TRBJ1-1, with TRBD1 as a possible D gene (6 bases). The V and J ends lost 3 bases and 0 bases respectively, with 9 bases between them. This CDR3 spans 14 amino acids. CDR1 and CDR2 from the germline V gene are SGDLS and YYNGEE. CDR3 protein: CASSARTVNTEAFF. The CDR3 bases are TGTGCCAGCAGCGCCCGGACAGTGAACACTGAAGCTTTCTTT.

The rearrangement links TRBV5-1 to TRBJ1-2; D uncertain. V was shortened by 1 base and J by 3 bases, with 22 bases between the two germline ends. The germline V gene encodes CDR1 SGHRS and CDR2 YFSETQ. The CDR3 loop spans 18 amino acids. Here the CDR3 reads CASSLPFALKSGDYGYTF. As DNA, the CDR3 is TGCGCCAGCAGCTTGCCATTCGCTCTTAAATCGGGAGACTATGGCTACACCTTC.

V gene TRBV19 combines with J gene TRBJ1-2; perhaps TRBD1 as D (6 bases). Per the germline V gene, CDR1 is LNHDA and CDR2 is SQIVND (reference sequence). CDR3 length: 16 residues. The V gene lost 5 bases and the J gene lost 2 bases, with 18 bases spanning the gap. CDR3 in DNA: TGTGCCAGTAGTCCCCAAAGGACAGTCCCGAACTATGGCTACACCTTC. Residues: CASSPQRTVPNYGYTF.

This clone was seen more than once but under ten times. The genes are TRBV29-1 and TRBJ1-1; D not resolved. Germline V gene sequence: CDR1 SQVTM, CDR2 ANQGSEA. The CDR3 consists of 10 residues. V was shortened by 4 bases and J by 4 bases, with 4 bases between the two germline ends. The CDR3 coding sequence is TGCAGCGTTGCGTCCACTGAAGCTTTCTTT. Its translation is CSVASTEAFF.

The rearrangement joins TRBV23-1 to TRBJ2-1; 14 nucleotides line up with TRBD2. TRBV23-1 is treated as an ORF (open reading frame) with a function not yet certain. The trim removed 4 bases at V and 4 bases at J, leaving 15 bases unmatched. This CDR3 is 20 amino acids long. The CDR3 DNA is TGCGCCAGCAGTCCGTACGGGACTAGCGGGAGCGAGAACTTATACAATGAGCAGTTCTTC. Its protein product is CASSPYGTSGSENLYNEQFF.

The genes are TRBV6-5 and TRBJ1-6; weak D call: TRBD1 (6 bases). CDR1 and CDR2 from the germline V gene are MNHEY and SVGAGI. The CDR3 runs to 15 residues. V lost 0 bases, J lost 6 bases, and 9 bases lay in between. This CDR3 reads CASSYSGTSNSPLHF. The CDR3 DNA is TGTGCCAGCAGTTACTCCGGGACATCTAATTCACCCCTCCACTTT.

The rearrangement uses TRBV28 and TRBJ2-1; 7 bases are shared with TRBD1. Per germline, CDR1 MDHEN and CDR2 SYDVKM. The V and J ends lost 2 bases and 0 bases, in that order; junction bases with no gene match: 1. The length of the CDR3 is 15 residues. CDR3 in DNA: TGTGCCAGCAGTTTAAGGGACAGCTCCTACAATGAGCAGTTCTTC. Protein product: CASSLRDSSYNEQFF.

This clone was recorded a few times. CDR3 residues: CAISLLLAGPYNEQFF. The DNA for the CDR3 is TGTGCCATCAGCCTACTCCTAGCGGGGCCGTACAATGAGCAGTTCTTC. J is TRBJ2-1 and V is TRBV10-3, with 9 positions matching TRBD2. This CDR3 comprises 16 residues. Trimming took 6 bases from V and 4 from J; bases not matched to a gene: 10. Germline V gene sequence: CDR1 ENHRY, CDR2 SYGVKD.

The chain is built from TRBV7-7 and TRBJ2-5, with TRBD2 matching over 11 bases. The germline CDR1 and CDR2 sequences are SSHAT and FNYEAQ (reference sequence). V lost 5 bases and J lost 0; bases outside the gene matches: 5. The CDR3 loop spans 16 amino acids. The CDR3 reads CASSRRTSGYQETQYF. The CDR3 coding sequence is TGTGCCAGCAGCCGACGGACTAGCGGGTACCAAGAGACCCAGTACTTC. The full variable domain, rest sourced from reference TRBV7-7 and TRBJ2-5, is GAGVSQSPRYKVTKRGQDVTLRCDPISSHATLYWYQQALGQGPEFLTYFNYEAQPDKSGLPSDRFSAERPEGSISTLTIQRTEQRDSAMYRCASSRRTSGYQETQYFGPGTRLLVL.

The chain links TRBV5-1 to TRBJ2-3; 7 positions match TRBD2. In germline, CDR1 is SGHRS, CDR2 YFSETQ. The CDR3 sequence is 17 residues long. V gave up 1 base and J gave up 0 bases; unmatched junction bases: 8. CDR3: CASSLIAGKTSTDTQYF. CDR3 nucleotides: TGCGCCAGCAGCTTGATAGCGGGTAAAACTAGCACAGATACGCAGTATTTT.

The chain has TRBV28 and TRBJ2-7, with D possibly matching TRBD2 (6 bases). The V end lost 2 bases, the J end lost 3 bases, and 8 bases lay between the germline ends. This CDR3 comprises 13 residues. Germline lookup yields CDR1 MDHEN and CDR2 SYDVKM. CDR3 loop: CASSLVGGYEQYF. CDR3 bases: TGTGCCAGCAGTTTAGTCGGGGGCTACGAGCAGTACTTC.

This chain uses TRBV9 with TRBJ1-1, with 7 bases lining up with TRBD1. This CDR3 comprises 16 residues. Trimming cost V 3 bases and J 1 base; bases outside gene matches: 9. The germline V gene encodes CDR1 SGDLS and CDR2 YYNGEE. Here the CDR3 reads CASSARTGEPNTEAFF. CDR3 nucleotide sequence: TGTGCCAGCAGCGCGAGGACAGGAGAACCGAACACTGAAGCTTTCTTT.

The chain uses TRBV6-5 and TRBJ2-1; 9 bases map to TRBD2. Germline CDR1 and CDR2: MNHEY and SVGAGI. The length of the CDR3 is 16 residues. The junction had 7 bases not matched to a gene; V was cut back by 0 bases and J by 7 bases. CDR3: CASSYSGGRAKNEQFF. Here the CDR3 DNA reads TGTGCCAGCAGTTACTCTGGCGGGAGGGCCAAGAATGAGCAGTTCTTC.

CDR3 amino acids: CAIATGVDYNEQFF. CDR3 in DNA: TGTGCCATCGCAACGGGAGTAGACTACAATGAGCAGTTCTTC. The chain couples TRBV11-3 to TRBJ2-1; tentative D call: TRBD2 (6 bases). Germline V gene data show CDR1 as SGHNT and CDR2 as YENEEA. This CDR3 comprises 14 residues. The V and J ends lost 10 bases and 3 bases respectively, with 16 bases between them.

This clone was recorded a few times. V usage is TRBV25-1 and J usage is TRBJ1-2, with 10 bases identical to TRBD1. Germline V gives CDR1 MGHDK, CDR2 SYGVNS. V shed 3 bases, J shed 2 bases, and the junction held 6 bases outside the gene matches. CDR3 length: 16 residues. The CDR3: CASSDSPGQGNYGYTF. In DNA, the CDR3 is TGTGCCAGCAGTGATTCCCCGGGACAGGGGAACTATGGCTACACCTTC.

The CDR3 reads CASSPDRNEQYF. The CDR3 DNA reads TGTGCCAGCTCACCAGACAGGAATGAGCAGTACTTC. The V gene is TRBV18, the J gene TRBJ2-7, with a weak D call TRBD1 (6 bases). CDR3 size: 12 residues. Germline V gene lookup returns CDR1 KGHSH and CDR2 LQKENI. Trimming pared 2 bases from V and 7 bases from J, leaving 9 bases between.

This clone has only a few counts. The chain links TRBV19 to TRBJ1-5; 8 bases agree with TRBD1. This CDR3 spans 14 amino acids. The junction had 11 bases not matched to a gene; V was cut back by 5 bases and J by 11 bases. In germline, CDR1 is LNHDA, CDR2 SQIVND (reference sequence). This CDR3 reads CASSPGQGREAQHF. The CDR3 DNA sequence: TGTGCCAGTAGTCCCGGACAGGGAAGGGAGGCCCAGCATTTT.

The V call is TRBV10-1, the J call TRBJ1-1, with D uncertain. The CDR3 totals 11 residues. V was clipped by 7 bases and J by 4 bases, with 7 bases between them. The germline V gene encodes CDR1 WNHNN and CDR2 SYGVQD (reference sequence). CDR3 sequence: CASMRGTEAFF. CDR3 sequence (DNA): TGCGCCAGCATGCGTGGCACTGAAGCTTTCTTT.

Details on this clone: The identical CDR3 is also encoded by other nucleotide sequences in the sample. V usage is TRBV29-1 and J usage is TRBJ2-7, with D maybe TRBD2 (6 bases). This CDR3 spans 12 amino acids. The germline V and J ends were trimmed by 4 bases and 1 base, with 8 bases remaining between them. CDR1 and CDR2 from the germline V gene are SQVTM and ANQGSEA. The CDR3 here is CSVVGGSYEQYF. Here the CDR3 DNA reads TGCAGCGTTGTCGGGGGATCCTACGAGCAGTACTTC.

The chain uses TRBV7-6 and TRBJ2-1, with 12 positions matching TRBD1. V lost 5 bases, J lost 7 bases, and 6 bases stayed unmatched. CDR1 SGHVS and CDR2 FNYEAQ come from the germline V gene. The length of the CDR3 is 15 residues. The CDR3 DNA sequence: TGTGCCAGCAGCCTCGGGACAGGGGGCATGAATGAGCAGTTCTTC. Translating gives CASSLGTGGMNEQFF.

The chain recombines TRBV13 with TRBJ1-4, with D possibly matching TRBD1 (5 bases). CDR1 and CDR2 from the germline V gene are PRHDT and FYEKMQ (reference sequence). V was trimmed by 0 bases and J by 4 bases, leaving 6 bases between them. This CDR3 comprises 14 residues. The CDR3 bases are TGTGCCAGCAGCTTAGGCAGGGTTAATGAAAAACTGTTTTTT. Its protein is CASSLGRVNEKLFF.

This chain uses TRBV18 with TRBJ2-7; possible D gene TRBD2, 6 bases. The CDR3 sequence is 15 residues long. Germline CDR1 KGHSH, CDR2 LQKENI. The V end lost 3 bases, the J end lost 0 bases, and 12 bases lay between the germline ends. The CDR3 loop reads CASSPTGEISYEQYF. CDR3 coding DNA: TGTGCCAGCTCACCTACGGGGGAGATCTCCTACGAGCAGTACTTC.